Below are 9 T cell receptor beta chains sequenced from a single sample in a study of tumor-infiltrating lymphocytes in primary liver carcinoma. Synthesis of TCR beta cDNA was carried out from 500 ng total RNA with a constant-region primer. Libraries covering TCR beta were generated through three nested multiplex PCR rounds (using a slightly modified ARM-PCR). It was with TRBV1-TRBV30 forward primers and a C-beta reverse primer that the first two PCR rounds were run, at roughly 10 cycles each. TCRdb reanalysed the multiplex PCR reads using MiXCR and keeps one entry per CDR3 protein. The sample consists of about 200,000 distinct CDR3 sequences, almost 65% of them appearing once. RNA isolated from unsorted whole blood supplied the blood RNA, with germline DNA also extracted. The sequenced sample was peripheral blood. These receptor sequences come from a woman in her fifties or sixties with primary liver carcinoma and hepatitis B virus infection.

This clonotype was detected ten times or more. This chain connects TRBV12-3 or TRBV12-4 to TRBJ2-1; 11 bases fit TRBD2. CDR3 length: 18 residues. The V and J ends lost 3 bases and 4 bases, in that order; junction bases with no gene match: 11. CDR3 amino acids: CASSFRLTSGVPYNEQFF. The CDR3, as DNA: TGTGCCAGCAGTTTTCGCTTGACTAGCGGGGTTCCTTACAATGAGCAGTTCTTC.

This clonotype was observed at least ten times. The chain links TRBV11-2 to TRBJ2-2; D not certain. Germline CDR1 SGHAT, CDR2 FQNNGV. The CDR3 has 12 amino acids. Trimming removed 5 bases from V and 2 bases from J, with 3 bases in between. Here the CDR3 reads CASSPNTGELFF. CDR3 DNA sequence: TGTGCCAGCAGCCCAAACACCGGGGAGCTGTTTTTT.

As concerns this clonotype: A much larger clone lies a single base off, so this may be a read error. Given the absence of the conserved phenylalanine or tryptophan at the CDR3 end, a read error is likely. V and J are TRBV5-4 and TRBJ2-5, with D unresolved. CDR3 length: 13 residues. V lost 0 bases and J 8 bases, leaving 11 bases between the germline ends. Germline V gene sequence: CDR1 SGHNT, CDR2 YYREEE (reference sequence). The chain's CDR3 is CASSLGPDKTQYS. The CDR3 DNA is TGTGCCAGCAGCTTGGGACCCGACAAAACCCAGTACTCC.

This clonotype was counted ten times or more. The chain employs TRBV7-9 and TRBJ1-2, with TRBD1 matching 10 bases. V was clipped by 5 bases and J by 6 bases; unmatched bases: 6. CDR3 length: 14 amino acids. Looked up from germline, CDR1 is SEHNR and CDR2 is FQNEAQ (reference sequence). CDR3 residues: CASSRGGQGNGYTF. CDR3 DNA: TGTGCCAGCAGCAGGGGGGGACAGGGGAATGGCTACACCTTC.

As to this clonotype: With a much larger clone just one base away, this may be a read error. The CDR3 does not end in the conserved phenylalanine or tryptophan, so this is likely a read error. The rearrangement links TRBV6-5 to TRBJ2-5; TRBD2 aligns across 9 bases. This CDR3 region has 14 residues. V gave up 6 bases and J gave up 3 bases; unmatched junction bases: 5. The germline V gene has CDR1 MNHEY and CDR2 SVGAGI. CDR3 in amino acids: CASSDRLAEETQYI. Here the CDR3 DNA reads TGTGCCAGCAGCGACCGACTAGCGGAAGAGACCCAGTACATC.

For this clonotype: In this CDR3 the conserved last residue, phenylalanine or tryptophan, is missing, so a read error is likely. The CDR3 nucleotides read TGTGCCAGCAGCCTTAGCGGGAGAAGGTCTCTCGGTTTGATTCAGCAGTTCTAC. Translated, it gives CASSLSGRRSLGLIQQFY. The rearrangement links TRBV14 to TRBJ2-1, with 9 nucleotides matching TRBD2. V lost 4 bases to trimming and J lost 11 bases; unmatched junction nucleotides: 21. The germline V gene encodes CDR1 SGHDN and CDR2 FVKESK. This CDR3 spans 18 amino acids.

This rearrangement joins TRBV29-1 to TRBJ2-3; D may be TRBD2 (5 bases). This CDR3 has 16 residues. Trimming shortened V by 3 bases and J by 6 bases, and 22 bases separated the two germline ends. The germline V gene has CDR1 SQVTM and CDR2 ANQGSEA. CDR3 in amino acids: CSVDPAGARRGDTQYF. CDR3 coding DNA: TGCAGCGTTGATCCGGCCGGAGCCCGGAGAGGGGATACGCAGTATTTT.

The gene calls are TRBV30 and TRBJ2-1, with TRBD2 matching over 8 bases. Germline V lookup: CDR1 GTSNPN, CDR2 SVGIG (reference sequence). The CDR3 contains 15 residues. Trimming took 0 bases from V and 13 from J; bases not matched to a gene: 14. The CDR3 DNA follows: TGTGCCTGGAGTGTCCGCGGGAGGCCGAGGGAGACCCAGTTCTTC. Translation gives CAWSVRGRPRETQFF.

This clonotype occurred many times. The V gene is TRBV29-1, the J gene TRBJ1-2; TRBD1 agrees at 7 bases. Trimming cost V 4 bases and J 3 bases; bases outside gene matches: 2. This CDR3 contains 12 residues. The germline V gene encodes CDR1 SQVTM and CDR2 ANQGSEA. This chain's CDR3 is CSVGQGDYGYTF. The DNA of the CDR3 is TGCAGCGTTGGCCAGGGGGACTATGGCTACACCTTC. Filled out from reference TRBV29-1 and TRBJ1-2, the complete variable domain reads SAVISQKPSRDICQRGTSLTIQCQVDSQVTMMFWYRQQPGQSLTLIATANQGSEATYESGFVIDKFPISRPNLTFSTLTVSNMSPEDSSIYLCSVGQGDYGYTFGSGTRLTVV.